This T cell receptor beta chain was captured in a study of T cells in Graves' hyperthyroidism and ophthalmopathy. The CDR3 is made up of 15 amino acids. Germline-derived CDR1 and CDR2 are DFQATT and SNEGSKA (reference sequence). V lost 1 base to trimming and J lost 4 bases; unmatched junction nucleotides: 10. Amplified TCR beta CDR3 regions derived from RNA transcripts. When the TCR CDR3 underwent first-round RT-PCR, the HTBI primer set was used. TCRdb processed the multiplex PCR reads anew with MiXCR; each CDR3 protein has one entry. The data contain nearly 750,000 distinct CDR3 sequences, 30% to 40% of them singletons. This clonotype was observed many times. Exclusion criteria comprised uncontrolled infection, other autoimmune disease, pregnancy or lactation.

The chain carries TRBV20-1 and TRBJ2-7; 7 nucleotides align to TRBD1. The receptor was derived from a woman between 40 and 55 years old with Graves' hyperthyroidism. Sequenced input: blood. The CDR3 bases are TGCAGTGCTAGAGGTCTTACAGGGGTCTCATACGAGCAGTACTTC. Translating gives CSARGLTGVSYEQYF.